Here is one TCR beta chain with its context. Its antigen is not identified. J gave up 0 bases and V 11 bases, and 4 bases lay outside the gene matches. The CDR3 has 14 amino acids. Germline-derived CDR1 and CDR2 are ENHRY and SYGVKD. Some clones are missing from TCRdb's copy, which holds only in-frame ones; the method was immunoSEQ multiplex PCR. Seen here are tens of thousands of clones, roughly 92% observed once, and the top ten hold about 0.81%. The data derive from a study of T cell clonotyping in hematopoietic cell transplantation. Study-level points and caveats: Recipient TCR diversity dropped after transplant; expanded clonotypes rose from day 30 to 180. Few recipient clonotypes overlapped donors; over 95% were de novo at given depth. Without cell sorting, CD4 versus CD8 contributions remain unresolved. Broader posttransplant TCR repertoire diversity was predicted by graft donor and pretransplant recipient Inverse Simpson Index values.

The V and J genes are TRBV10-3 and TRBJ1-5; 10 nucleotides line up with TRBD1. Sequenced input: peripheral blood mononuclear cells. The TCR comes from a woman aged 45-65 years in good health. Some clones in this sample may be carry-over from other donors' samples. DNA of the CDR3: TGTGCCGTCGGGACAGGGGATAGCAATCAGCCCCAGCATTTT. Amino acids: CAVGTGDSNQPQHF.